The source of this TCR beta chain is a study of shared clonotypes between healthy human individuals. About the research overall: Donor ages ranged 18 to 49 years: a couple of women, a few men. Three plates each covered CD4 naive and memory; CD8 naive two, CD8 memory one.

Approximately 210 ng DNA, 25,000 to 35,000 T cell genomes, went into each sorted-subset replicate PCR. Libraries were prepared by immunoSEQ multiplex PCR; TCRdb keeps only in-frame clonotypes and omits some of them. Counted here are roughly 2.2 million clones, around 92% occurring once; the ten biggest clones make up more than 0.35%. The CDR3 runs to 14 residues. Trimming pared 5 bases from V and 6 bases from J, leaving 15 bases between. In germline, CDR1 is MDHEN, CDR2 SYDVKM. The clonotype was recovered from a young man in good health. Some clones in this sample may be carry-over from other donors' samples. The chain combines TRBV28 with TRBJ2-3, with D unresolved. The sample taken for sequencing was naive CD4+ T cells from PBMCs. Described subset: CD45RA+ positively selected. For the CDR3, the DNA is TGTGCCAGCAGTCTCCGGACGTTCCGGGATACGCAGTATTTT. This gives the protein CASSLRTFRDTQYF.